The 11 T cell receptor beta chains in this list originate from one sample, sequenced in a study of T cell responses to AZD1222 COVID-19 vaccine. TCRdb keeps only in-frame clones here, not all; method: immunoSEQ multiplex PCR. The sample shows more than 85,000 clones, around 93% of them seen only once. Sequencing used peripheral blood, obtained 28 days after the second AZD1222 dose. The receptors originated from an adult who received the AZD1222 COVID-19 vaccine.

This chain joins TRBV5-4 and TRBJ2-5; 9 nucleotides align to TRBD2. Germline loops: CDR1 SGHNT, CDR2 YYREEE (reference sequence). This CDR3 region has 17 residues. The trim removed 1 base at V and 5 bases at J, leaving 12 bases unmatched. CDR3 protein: CASSLLKLAGNVETQYF. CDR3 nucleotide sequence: TGTGCCAGCAGCTTGCTCAAGCTAGCGGGAAACGTGGAGACCCAGTACTTC. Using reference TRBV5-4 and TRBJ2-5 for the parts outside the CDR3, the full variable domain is ETGVTQSPTHLIKTRGQQVTLRCSSQSGHNTVSWYQQALGQGPQFIFQYYREEENGRGNFPPRFSGLQFPNYSSELNVNALELDDSALYLCASSLLKLAGNVETQYFGPGTRLLVL.

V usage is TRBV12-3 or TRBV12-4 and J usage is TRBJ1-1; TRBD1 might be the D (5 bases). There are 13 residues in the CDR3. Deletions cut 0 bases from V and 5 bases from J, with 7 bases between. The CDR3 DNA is TGTGCCAGCAGTTTAGCGGGGGGAACTGAAGCTTTCTTT. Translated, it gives CASSLAGGTEAFF.

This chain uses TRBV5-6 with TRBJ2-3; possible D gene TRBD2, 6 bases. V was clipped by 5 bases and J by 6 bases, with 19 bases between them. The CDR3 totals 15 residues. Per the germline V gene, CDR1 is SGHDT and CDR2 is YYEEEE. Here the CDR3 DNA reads TGTGCCAGCAGGGGCGGGACTCGTCACCTGGATACGCAGTATTTT. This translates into CASRGGTRHLDTQYF. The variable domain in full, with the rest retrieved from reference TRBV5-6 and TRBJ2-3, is DAGVTQSPTHLIKTRGQQVTLRCSPKSGHDTVSWYQQALGQGPQFIFQYYEEEERQRGNFPDRFSGHQFPNYSSELNVNALLLGDSALYLCASRGGTRHLDTQYFGPGTRLTVL.

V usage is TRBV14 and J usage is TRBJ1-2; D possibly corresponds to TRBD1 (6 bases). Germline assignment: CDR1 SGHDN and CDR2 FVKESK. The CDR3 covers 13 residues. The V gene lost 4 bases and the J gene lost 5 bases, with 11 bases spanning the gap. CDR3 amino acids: CASSPQGLYGYTF. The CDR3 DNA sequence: TGTGCCAGCAGCCCGCAGGGGTTGTATGGCTACACCTTC.

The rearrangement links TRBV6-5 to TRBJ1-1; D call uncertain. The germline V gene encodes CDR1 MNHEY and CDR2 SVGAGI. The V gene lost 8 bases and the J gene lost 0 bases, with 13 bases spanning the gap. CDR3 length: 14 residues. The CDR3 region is CASALRGVNTEAFF. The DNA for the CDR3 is TGTGCCAGCGCCCTGCGTGGGGTGAACACTGAAGCTTTCTTT.

Here the CDR3 DNA reads TGTGCCAGTAGTATGTCTTACAGATCGAACACTGAAGCTTTCTTT. It is translated as CASSMSYRSNTEAFF. This chain uses TRBV19 with TRBJ1-1; no reliable D call. The V gene's germline CDR1 is LNHDA and CDR2 SQIVND (reference sequence). CDR3 size: 15 residues. V was trimmed by 3 bases and J by 1 base, leaving 12 bases between them.

This CDR3 is CASTRQGADSNQPQHF. Written as DNA, the CDR3 is TGTGCCAGCACCAGACAGGGGGCGGATAGCAATCAGCCCCAGCATTTT. The rearrangement uses TRBV6-6 and TRBJ1-5, with 10 bases that match TRBD1. The CDR3 consists of 16 residues. Trimming removed 7 bases from V and 0 bases from J; junction bases left unmatched: 6. Germline V lookup: CDR1 MNHNY, CDR2 SVGAGI (reference sequence).

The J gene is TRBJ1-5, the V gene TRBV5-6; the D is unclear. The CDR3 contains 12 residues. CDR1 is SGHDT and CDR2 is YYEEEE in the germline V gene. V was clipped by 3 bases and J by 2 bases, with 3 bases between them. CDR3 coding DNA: TGTGCCAGCAGCTACGGCAATCAGCCCCAGCATTTT. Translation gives CASSYGNQPQHF. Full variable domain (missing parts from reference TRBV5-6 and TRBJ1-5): DAGVTQSPTHLIKTRGQQVTLRCSPKSGHDTVSWYQQALGQGPQFIFQYYEEEERQRGNFPDRFSGHQFPNYSSELNVNALLLGDSALYLCASSYGNQPQHFGDGTRLSIL.

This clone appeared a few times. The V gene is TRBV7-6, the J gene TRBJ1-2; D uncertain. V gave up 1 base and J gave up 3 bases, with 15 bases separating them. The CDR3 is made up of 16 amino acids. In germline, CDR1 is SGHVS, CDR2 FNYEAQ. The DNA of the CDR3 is TGTGCCAGCAGCTTAGAAGCGTCGGCGGCACACTATGGCTACACCTTC. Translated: CASSLEASAAHYGYTF. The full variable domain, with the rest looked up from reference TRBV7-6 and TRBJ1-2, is GAGVSQSPRYKVTKRGQDVALRCDPISGHVSLYWYRQALGQGPEFLTYFNYEAQQDKSGLPNDRFSAERPEGSISTLTIQRTEQRDSAMYRCASSLEASAAHYGYTFGSGTRLTVV.

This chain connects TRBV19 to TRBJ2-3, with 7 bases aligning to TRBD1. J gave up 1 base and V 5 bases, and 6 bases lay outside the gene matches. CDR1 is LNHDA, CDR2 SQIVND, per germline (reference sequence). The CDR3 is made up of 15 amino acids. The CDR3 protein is CASSARDSRTDTQYF. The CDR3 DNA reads TGTGCCAGTAGTGCCCGGGACAGCCGCACAGATACGCAGTATTTT.

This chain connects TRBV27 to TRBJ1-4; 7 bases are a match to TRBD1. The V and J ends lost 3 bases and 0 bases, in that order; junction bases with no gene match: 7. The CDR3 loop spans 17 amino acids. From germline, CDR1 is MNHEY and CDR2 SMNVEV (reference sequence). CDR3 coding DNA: TGTGCCAGCAGTTTCTACCGGGACAGCACAACTAATGAAAAACTGTTTTTT. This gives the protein CASSFYRDSTTNEKLFF.